This T cell receptor (beta chain) comes out of a study of OX40 agonist ivuxolimab in advanced cancers. About the research overall: At 0.01 to 10 mg/kg, ivuxolimab was administered intravenously to patients every 2 weeks. A male proportion of approximately 80% was recorded, with mean age 60 years and range roughly 23 to 90. Overall study results and limits: The authors also found low normalized T-cell clonal expansion in some nonresponders. With doses of 0.1 to 3.0 mg/kg, CD4+ and CD8+ blood T cells had undergone clonal expansion by week 6.

Worth noting for this clone: Its target is not known.

Sequencing used immunoSEQ multiplex PCR; TCRdb keeps in-frame clones, though not all of them. This table holds about 130,000 clones, around 93% found once. CDR1 and CDR2 from the germline V gene are SGDLS and YYNGEE. The CDR3 extends over 14 amino acids. With 3 bases clipped from V and 7 bases from J, the junction kept 2 bases outside the gene matches. The TCR sequence derives from an adult with an advanced solid tumor such as melanoma, head and neck, liver or kidney cancer. J is TRBJ1-6 and V is TRBV9, with TRBD1 identical over 9 bases. The material sequenced was CD4+ or CD8+ T cells sorted from blood, taken in a trial of the OX40 agonist ivuxolimab. CDR3 sequence reads: CASSGDRANSPLHF. In nucleotides, the CDR3 is TGTGCCAGCAGCGGGGACAGGGCCAATTCACCCCTCCACTTT.